This T cell receptor (beta chain) was sequenced during a study of cytomegalovirus exposure and HLA in healthy donors. Notes on the study in general: In all likelihood, a cluster of highly shared sequence variants was a sequencing artifact. Among the CMV-associated chains, three were confirmed in vitro as specific for CMV antigens. 150 or so TCR beta chains were listed as cytomegalovirus-associated.

This clone was seen a few times. The target antigen is unknown. PCR primers comprised 60 Vbeta and 13 Jbeta primers. Sequencing was performed with immunoSEQ multiplex PCR; in TCRdb, only in-frame clones are kept and a portion is missing. In the table there are 100,000 to 150,000 clones, roughly 82% of which are singletons. CDR3 length: 17 residues. Germline loops: CDR1 SGHNT, CDR2 YYREEE (reference sequence). With V trimmed by 4 bases and J by 3 bases, 5 bases remained unmatched. Donors were ostensibly healthy at sampling, although undocumented immune exposures were probable. The receptor's source is a woman aged 40 to 50 in good health and CMV-seropositive. The gene calls are TRBV5-4 and TRBJ2-3; TRBD2 agrees at 16 bases. The material sequenced was PBMCs. The CDR3 nucleotides are TGTGCCAGCAGCGCGGGACTAGCGGGAGGGGGAACAGATACGCAGTATTTT. Its translation is CASSAGLAGGGTDTQYF. The full variable domain, rest sourced from reference TRBV5-4 and TRBJ2-3, is ETGVTQSPTHLIKTRGQQVTLRCSSQSGHNTVSWYQQALGQGPQFIFQYYREEENGRGNFPPRFSGLQFPNYSSELNVNALELDDSALYLCASSAGLAGGGTDTQYFGPGTRLTVL.